The 24 T cell receptor beta chains presented below share a single source sample, sequenced in a study of blood T cell repertoires in COVID-19. Assay: immunoSEQ multiplex PCR; the TCRdb copy retains only in-frame clones and omits some. Of under 55,000 clones listed, 79% are singletons. The sequenced sample consisted of peripheral blood. The receptor source for this set is a man between 65 and 85 years old with acute or convalescent COVID-19.

The chain is built from TRBV15 and TRBJ2-7; D remains ambiguous. Germline assignment: CDR1 LNHNV and CDR2 YYDKDF (reference sequence). The CDR3 sequence is 15 residues long. Deletions cut 0 bases from V and 3 bases from J, with 12 bases between. The CDR3: CATSRDEVRRYEQYF. For the CDR3, the DNA is TGTGCCACCAGCAGAGATGAGGTCCGTCGCTACGAGCAGTACTTC.

This rearrangement joins TRBV28 to TRBJ2-7; TRBD2 aligns across 10 bases. Trimming took 6 bases from V and 5 from J; bases not matched to a gene: 7. The CDR3 length is 14 residues. Germline loops: CDR1 MDHEN, CDR2 SYDVKM. CDR3 DNA sequence: TGTGCCAGCAGCCGTAGCGGGGGGTTTGACGAGCAGTACTTC. It translates to CASSRSGGFDEQYF. Variable domain in full (rest from reference TRBV28 and TRBJ2-7): DVKVTQSSRYLVKRTGEKVFLECVQDMDHENMFWYRQDPGLGLRLIYFSYDVKMKEKGDIPEGYSVSREKKERFSLILESASTNQTSMYLCASSRSGGFDEQYFGPGTRLTVT.

The chain employs TRBV6-5 and TRBJ1-1; D not certain. The length of the CDR3 is 13 residues. V lost 10 bases to trimming and J lost 3 bases, with 15 bases between them. Germline CDR1 MNHEY, CDR2 SVGAGI. In DNA, the CDR3 is TGTGCCACAGAGTGGTCCCGGGACACTGAAGCTTTCTTT. Encoded protein: CATEWSRDTEAFF.

This rearrangement joins TRBV10-3 to TRBJ1-5; D possibly corresponds to TRBD1 (5 bases). CDR3 length equals 16 residues. Germline CDR1 and CDR2: ENHRY and SYGVKD. The ends were cut back, 4 bases at V and 3 bases at J, with 16 bases in the middle. The CDR3 protein is CAISASRGLDNQPQHF. The CDR3 nucleotides are TGTGCCATCAGTGCCTCAAGGGGTCTGGACAATCAGCCCCAGCATTTT.

In its sample, this clone was seen a few times. The chain joins TRBV2 to TRBJ1-5; 7 bases map to TRBD1. Germline V gene lookup returns CDR1 SNHLY and CDR2 FYNNEI. The J segment lost 7 bases and the V segment lost 1 base, leaving 4 bases of the junction unmatched. This CDR3 has 14 residues. The CDR3 loop reads CASSEGRGRQPQHF. The DNA of the CDR3 is TGTGCCAGCAGTGAAGGAAGGGGGCGACAGCCCCAGCATTTT.

The rearrangement uses TRBV5-1 and TRBJ1-5, with 7 bases identical to TRBD1. With 4 bases clipped from V and 7 bases from J, the junction kept 8 bases outside the gene matches. The CDR3 loop spans 14 amino acids. Germline loops: CDR1 SGHRS, CDR2 YFSETQ. The CDR3 DNA follows: TGCGCCAGCAGCCCGGGGACAGTTGGCCAGCCCCAGCATTTT. The encoded protein is CASSPGTVGQPQHF.

CDR3 loop: CASSATGNNQPQHF. CDR3 nucleotide sequence: TGTGCCAGCTCAGCTACAGGGAACAATCAGCCCCAGCATTTT. The gene calls are TRBV18 and TRBJ1-5; D may be TRBD1 (6 bases). The CDR3 covers 14 residues. V lost 5 bases and J lost 3, with 11 bases in between. Germline V lookup: CDR1 KGHSH, CDR2 LQKENI. Supplemented by reference TRBV18 and TRBJ1-5, the full variable domain reads NAGVMQNPRHLVRRRGQEARLRCSPMKGHSHVYWYRQLPEEGLKFMVYLQKENIIDESGMPKERFSAEFPKEGPSILRIQQVVRGDSAAYFCASSATGNNQPQHFGDGTRLSIL.

This chain connects TRBV29-1 to TRBJ2-1; D is unclear. Per germline, CDR1 SQVTM and CDR2 ANQGSEA. The CDR3 covers 12 residues. Trimming took off 4 bases at V and 8 bases at J, with 12 bases between the two ends. For the CDR3, the DNA is TGCAGCGTTGCTAGAGTTATCGATGAGCAGTTCTTC. Its protein product is CSVARVIDEQFF.

CDR3 in amino acids: CASSLYRGGGENSPLHF. The CDR3 region has the DNA TGTGCCAGCAGTTTATATAGGGGGGGCGGGGAGAATTCACCCCTCCACTTT. The V call is TRBV28, the J call TRBJ1-6; possibly TRBD1 for D (6 bases). V was shortened by 1 base and J by 7 bases, with 17 bases between the two germline ends. Germline values: CDR1 MDHEN, CDR2 SYDVKM. The CDR3 has 17 residues.

V is TRBV6-1 and J is TRBJ1-5; TRBD1 aligns across 9 bases. Germline loops: CDR1 MNHNS, CDR2 SASEGT. J lost 6 bases, V lost 0 bases, and 15 bases had no gene match. The CDR3 has 19 residues. The CDR3 region has the DNA TGTGCCAGCAGTGAAGCTACTCCCGGGACAGGGTATCGGTTTCAGCCCCAGCATTTT. Translated: CASSEATPGTGYRFQPQHF.

This clone was seen once. This chain links TRBV7-9 with TRBJ1-2; no clear D gene. The germline V gene encodes CDR1 SEHNR and CDR2 FQNEAQ (reference sequence). V was trimmed by 5 bases and J by 5 bases, leaving 18 bases between them. The CDR3 consists of 15 residues. CDR3 loop: CASSLLERFEYGYTF. CDR3 sequence (DNA): TGTGCCAGCAGCCTTCTAGAGAGATTCGAATATGGCTACACCTTC.

This chain links TRBV7-9 with TRBJ1-6, with D possibly TRBD1 on 6 matching bases. The CDR3 runs 16 residues. Germline V gene lookup returns CDR1 SEHNR and CDR2 FQNEAQ (reference sequence). The V gene lost 1 base and the J gene lost 5 bases, with 12 bases spanning the gap. CDR3 nucleotide sequence: TGTGCCAGCAGCTTAGGTGCGGGGGCGAATAATTCACCCCTCCACTTT. Residues: CASSLGAGANNSPLHF.

The V and J genes are TRBV6-2 or TRBV6-3 and TRBJ2-7; 11 bases are shared with TRBD2. J lost 6 bases, V lost 2 bases, and 6 bases had no gene match. In germline, CDR1 is MNHEY, CDR2 SVGEGT. This CDR3 has 15 residues. The chain's CDR3 is CASSYVVAGGSEQYF. CDR3 nucleotide sequence: TGTGCCAGCAGTTACGTGGTAGCGGGAGGGAGCGAGCAGTACTTC.

The rearrangement joins TRBV28 to TRBJ1-6; D ambiguous. Trimming cost V 7 bases and J 8 bases, with 12 bases left between them. Per the germline V gene, CDR1 is MDHEN and CDR2 is SYDVKM. The CDR3 consists of 13 residues. CDR3 protein: CASTAQMDSPLHF. The CDR3 DNA follows: TGTGCCAGCACCGCACAAATGGATTCACCCCTCCACTTT.

The chain is built from TRBV6-5 and TRBJ1-2; no clear D. The CDR3 spans 12 residues. V dropped 6 bases and J dropped 4 bases, with 9 bases sitting between them. Germline CDR1 and CDR2: MNHEY and SVGAGI. The CDR3 spells CASRRGIYGYTF. Here the CDR3 DNA reads TGTGCCAGCAGACGAGGGATCTATGGCTACACCTTC.

This clone has a single count. This sequence joins TRBV10-3 and TRBJ2-7; TRBD2 aligns across 8 bases. This CDR3 region has 14 residues. The V and J ends lost 6 bases and 2 bases, in that order; junction bases with no gene match: 6. CDR1 ENHRY and CDR2 SYGVKD come from the germline V gene. The CDR3 DNA reads as TGTGCCATCAGCTCGGGGGGGGGTACCTACGAGCAGTACTTC. Residues: CAISSGGGTYEQYF.

This chain joins TRBV6-5 and TRBJ1-2, with D possibly being TRBD1 (5 bases). There are 15 residues in the CDR3. Trimming took off 7 bases at V and 2 bases at J, with 17 bases between the two ends. From germline, CDR1 is MNHEY and CDR2 SVGAGI. The CDR3, as DNA: TGTGCCAGCAACGGGCCGGCTGGGGGGAACTATGGCTACACCTTC. Protein product: CASNGPAGGNYGYTF.

The gene calls are TRBV5-4 and TRBJ2-3; 7 bases agree with TRBD2. The ends lost 4 bases at V and 5 bases at J; junction bases unmatched: 7. CDR3 length: 14 residues. Germline CDR1 reads SGHNT; CDR2 reads YYREEE (reference sequence). This chain's CDR3 is CASSHRDYLDTQYF. Here the CDR3 DNA reads TGTGCCAGCAGCCACCGGGACTACTTAGATACGCAGTATTTT.

This clone was observed once. The V and J genes are TRBV6-5 and TRBJ1-3; 7 bases are a match to TRBD1. Germline V gives CDR1 MNHEY, CDR2 SVGAGI. Germline trimming cut 6 bases from V and 6 bases from J; bases unmatched to any gene: 8. The CDR3 covers 14 residues. The CDR3 is CASRRGGRENTIYF. The CDR3, as DNA: TGTGCCAGCAGACGAGGGGGCAGGGAAAACACCATATATTTT.

The table lists this clone with a few counts. The CDR3 spells CSTRQGDTEAFF. CDR3 DNA: TGCAGCACAAGACAGGGTGACACTGAAGCTTTCTTT. The chain uses TRBV29-1 and TRBJ1-1, with 7 bases that match TRBD1. CDR1 is SQVTM, CDR2 ANQGSEA, per germline. The CDR3 has 12 amino acids. V lost 8 bases, J lost 3 bases, and 6 bases stayed unmatched.

The DNA for the CDR3 is TGTGCCAGCAGCCAAAACAGACAGGGATACGAGCAGTACTTC. This gives the protein CASSQNRQGYEQYF. The chain employs TRBV6-2 or TRBV6-3 and TRBJ2-7, with 7 bases matching TRBD1. J was trimmed by 4 bases and V by 6 bases; bases with no gene match: 9. This CDR3 spans 14 amino acids. Germline CDR1 MNHEY, CDR2 SVGEGT.

The V gene is TRBV7-9, the J gene TRBJ2-2; TRBD2 matches 12 bases. The V gene's germline CDR1 is SEHNR and CDR2 FQNEAQ (reference sequence). The CDR3 totals 17 residues. The junction had 6 bases not matched to a gene; V was cut back by 2 bases and J by 5 bases. The CDR3 is CASSLLQLAGGTGELFF. The CDR3 DNA sequence: TGTGCCAGCAGCTTACTCCAGCTAGCGGGAGGGACCGGGGAGCTGTTTTTT. Based on the CDR3 plus reference TRBV7-9 and TRBJ2-2, the full variable domain is DTGVSQNPRHKITKRGQNVTFRCDPISEHNRLYWYRQTLGQGPEFLTYFQNEAQLEKSRLLSDRFSAERPKGSFSTLEIQRTEQGDSAMYLCASSLLQLAGGTGELFFGEGSRLTVL.

The chain couples TRBV27 to TRBJ2-7; 9 bases line up with TRBD2. Per the germline V gene, CDR1 is MNHEY and CDR2 is SMNVEV (reference sequence). The CDR3 has 15 amino acids. The J segment lost 3 bases and the V segment lost 5 bases, leaving 8 bases of the junction unmatched. The CDR3 sequence: CASSTPSGTIYEQYF. CDR3 DNA sequence: TGTGCCAGCAGTACCCCTAGCGGGACTATCTACGAGCAGTACTTC.

J is TRBJ2-3 and V is TRBV6-4; possible D gene TRBD1, 5 bases. The germline V gene encodes CDR1 MRHNA and CDR2 SNTAGT. The CDR3 has 13 amino acids. Deletions cut 7 bases from V and 3 bases from J, with 11 bases between. The CDR3 spells CASKMTDTDTQYF. For the CDR3, the DNA is TGTGCCAGCAAGATGACAGATACAGATACGCAGTATTTT.